Each of the 32 T cell receptor beta chains below was sequenced from the same sample in a study of blood T cell repertoires in COVID-19. Using immunoSEQ multiplex PCR, the repertoire was profiled, and TCRdb retains in-frame clones only, with some absent. The sample carries 300,000 to 350,000 clones, around 89% recorded once. The material sequenced was PBMCs or T cells enriched from blood (not recorded which). The receptors originated from a woman in her late teens or twenties with acute COVID-19.

The CDR3 nucleotides are TGTGCCAGCAGTGTCGGGATTGCGACAGATACGCAGTATTTT. It yields the protein CASSVGIATDTQYF. The V call is TRBV27, the J call TRBJ2-3; perhaps TRBD2 as D (5 bases). The germline V gene has CDR1 MNHEY and CDR2 SMNVEV (reference sequence). V lost 5 bases and J lost 3, with 12 bases in between. CDR3 length: 14 residues.

The chain has TRBV6-4 and TRBJ1-1, with TRBD1 identical over 7 bases. Per germline, CDR1 MRHNA and CDR2 SNTAGT. The CDR3 extends over 13 amino acids. Germline trimming cut 6 bases from V and 2 bases from J; bases unmatched to any gene: 3. The CDR3: CASRGQVNTEAFF. The DNA of the CDR3 is TGTGCCAGCAGAGGACAGGTCAACACTGAAGCTTTCTTT.

This clone was detected only once. The V call is TRBV4-2, the J call TRBJ2-3; D is uncertain. Germline CDR1 reads LGHNA; CDR2 reads YNFKEQ. V lost 1 base and J lost 3, with 5 bases in between. This CDR3 is 13 amino acids long. The chain's CDR3 is CASSQGQTDTQYF. For the CDR3, the DNA is TGTGCCAGCAGCCAAGGGCAGACAGATACGCAGTATTTT.

The chain combines TRBV3-1 (or the pseudogene TRBV3-2) with TRBJ1-2; D might be TRBD1 (5 bases). This CDR3 spans 12 amino acids. Trimming removed 1 base from V and 8 bases from J, with 8 bases in between. Germline CDR1 reads LGHDT; CDR2 reads YNNKEL (reference sequence). The CDR3 coding sequence is TGTGCCAGCAGCCAAGTCAGGGTCGGCTACACCTTC. Its translation: CASSQVRVGYTF.

This clone came up once. CDR3 in amino acids: CATSDPGLAGGHEQFF. The CDR3 DNA is TGTGCCACCAGTGATCCCGGACTAGCGGGAGGGCATGAGCAGTTCTTC. V usage is TRBV24-1 and J usage is TRBJ2-1, with 15 positions matching TRBD2. The CDR3 runs to 16 residues. The junction had 4 bases not matched to a gene; V was cut back by 3 bases and J by 8 bases. Germline assignment: CDR1 KGHDR and CDR2 SFDVKD.

This chain links TRBV21-1 with TRBJ1-1; the DNA was not used to check the table's D call, TRBD1. TRBV21-1 is given as a pseudogene. This CDR3 comprises 17 residues. The DNA of the CDR3 is TGTGCCAGCAGCAAACTGAGACAGGGGAGGAGGAACACTGAAGCTTTCTTT. It translates to CASSKLRQGRRNTEAFF.

This clone has just one count. The rearrangement links TRBV28 to TRBJ2-7, with D possibly being TRBD1 (6 bases). Germline CDR1 reads MDHEN; CDR2 reads SYDVKM. V was cut by 6 bases and J by 6 bases, with 21 bases left in between. This CDR3 is 15 amino acids long. CDR3 protein: CASSTGTGTPREQYF. CDR3 DNA: TGTGCCAGCAGCACGGGTACCGGGACACCCCGCGAGCAGTACTTC.

The genes are TRBV6-4 and TRBJ2-3; D may be TRBD2 (6 bases). The CDR3 has 17 residues. V lost 5 bases to trimming and J lost 0 bases, with 18 bases between them. Germline CDR1 is MRHNA and CDR2 is SNTAGT. CDR3 sequence reads: CASSPSVGGTSTDTQYF. CDR3 DNA sequence: TGTGCCAGCAGTCCCTCCGTAGGCGGGACCAGCACAGATACGCAGTATTTT.

The V and J genes are TRBV10-2 and TRBJ1-4; D is ambiguous. Germline CDR1 and CDR2: WSHSY and SAAADI. CDR3 length: 13 residues. The V end lost 3 bases, the J end lost 5 bases, and 7 bases lay between the germline ends. The CDR3 DNA follows: TGCGCCAGCAGTGACCCAGGCAATGAAAAACTGTTTTTT. Protein sequence: CASSDPGNEKLFF.

The genes are TRBV30 and TRBJ1-5; 9 positions match TRBD1. The CDR3 sequence is 15 residues long. The trim removed 5 bases at V and 5 bases at J, leaving 10 bases unmatched. The germline gives CDR1 GTSNPN, CDR2 SVGIG (reference sequence). The CDR3 spells CAWAPGQGGHQPQHF. CDR3 DNA sequence: TGTGCCTGGGCCCCGGGACAGGGTGGGCATCAGCCCCAGCATTTT.

The chain's CDR3 is CASSLWTGDQPQHF. CDR3 in DNA: TGTGCCAGCAGTTTATGGACAGGAGATCAGCCCCAGCATTTT. This chain links TRBV28 with TRBJ1-5; weak D call: TRBD1 (6 bases). In germline, CDR1 is MDHEN, CDR2 SYDVKM. V was trimmed by 0 bases and J by 5 bases, leaving 8 bases between them. This CDR3 contains 14 residues.

The V and J genes are TRBV28 and TRBJ2-7; perhaps TRBD2 as D (9 bases). Trimming left V 5 bases short and J 1 base short, with 24 bases between. The CDR3 totals 18 residues. Per germline, CDR1 MDHEN and CDR2 SYDVKM. Here the CDR3 DNA reads TGTGCCAGCAGTCATACAGGGGGAGGAAGCGGGAGGTCCTACGAGCAGTACTTC. It encodes CASSHTGGGSGRSYEQYF.

V gene TRBV6-2 or TRBV6-3 combines with J gene TRBJ2-5; 11 bases match TRBD2. V gave up 5 bases and J gave up 13 bases; unmatched junction bases: 6. From germline, CDR1 is MNHEY and CDR2 SVGEGT. The CDR3 runs to 12 residues. The CDR3 DNA reads TGTGCCAGCAGTAAATTAGCGGGAGGGGCGTACTTC. Translating it yields CASSKLAGGAYF.

This sequence joins TRBV5-5 and TRBJ1-6, with D possibly matching TRBD1 (5 bases). Germline V gene data show CDR1 as SGHKS and CDR2 as YYEKEE (reference sequence). Trimming left V 4 bases short and J 11 bases short, with 13 bases between. The CDR3 has 13 residues. Written as DNA, the CDR3 is TGTGCCAGCAGCCACACGGGGGGGACACCCCTCCACTTT. Translated, it gives CASSHTGGTPLHF.

The rearrangement joins TRBV2 to TRBJ1-4, with D tentatively TRBD1 (5 bases). In germline, CDR1 is SNHLY, CDR2 FYNNEI. The V end lost 5 bases, the J end lost 6 bases, and 19 bases lay between the germline ends. The CDR3 has 16 amino acids. This chain's CDR3 is CASSLGGGVGDEKLFF. The DNA of the CDR3 is TGTGCCAGCAGTCTCGGAGGAGGGGTTGGGGATGAAAAACTGTTTTTT.

The V call is TRBV28, the J call TRBJ1-2; 7 bases match TRBD1. J lost 4 bases, V lost 7 bases, and 9 bases had no gene match. Germline values: CDR1 MDHEN, CDR2 SYDVKM. The CDR3 spans 14 residues. CDR3 coding DNA: TGTGCCAGCACCTACGGGACAGATATCTATGGCTACACCTTC. Its protein is CASTYGTDIYGYTF.

The V gene is TRBV19, the J gene TRBJ1-2; no clear D. The V gene's germline CDR1 is LNHDA and CDR2 SQIVND (reference sequence). The CDR3 totals 15 residues. The V gene lost 3 bases and the J gene lost 0 bases, with 11 bases spanning the gap. DNA for the CDR3: TGTGCCAGTAGTATCTACCAGGCAGCTAACTATGGCTACACCTTC. Amino acid sequence: CASSIYQAANYGYTF.

This clone occurred once. The chain carries TRBV9 and TRBJ2-3; 7 bases line up with TRBD1. Germline V CDR1 and CDR2: SGDLS, YYNGEE. The CDR3 totals 15 residues. With 4 bases clipped from V and 0 bases from J, the junction kept 5 bases outside the gene matches. In nucleotides, the CDR3 is TGTGCCAGCAGCCATGGGACAGCTAGCACAGATACGCAGTATTTT. The encoded protein is CASSHGTASTDTQYF.

The chain joins TRBV11-3 to TRBJ2-7; D is perhaps TRBD2 (6 bases). This CDR3 has 18 residues. V lost 1 base, J lost 0 bases, and 19 bases lay in between. Germline lookup yields CDR1 SGHNT and CDR2 YENEEA. CDR3 nucleotides: TGTGCCAGCAGCTTAGGATCCCTCGGACCCGGGAGCTCCTACGAGCAGTACTTC. Encoded protein: CASSLGSLGPGSSYEQYF.

V gene TRBV3-1 (or the pseudogene TRBV3-2) combines with J gene TRBJ2-7, with 7 bases that match TRBD1. V shed 4 bases and J 2 bases; nucleotides not matched to a gene: 11. Germline CDR1 is LGHDT and CDR2 is YNNKEL (reference sequence). This CDR3 has 16 amino acids. CDR3 in amino acids: CASSLKGWQGAYEQYF. The CDR3 coding sequence is TGTGCCAGCAGCCTTAAAGGGTGGCAGGGGGCCTACGAGCAGTACTTC.

The chain is built from TRBV27 and TRBJ1-5; 7 positions match TRBD1. The CDR3 is 15 amino acids. CDR1 is MNHEY and CDR2 is SMNVEV in the germline V gene (reference sequence). Unmatched junction bases numbered 10, after V lost 6 bases and J lost 5 bases. CDR3 protein: CASRARQGTDQPQHF. The CDR3 DNA reads as TGTGCCAGCAGGGCCAGACAGGGTACGGATCAGCCCCAGCATTTT.

Concerning this clone: Other DNA variants within this sample encode the same CDR3. The genes are TRBV28 and TRBJ1-1; D unclear. In germline, CDR1 is MDHEN, CDR2 SYDVKM. V shed 1 base and J shed 8 bases, with 5 bases lying between them. There are 11 residues in the CDR3. Written as DNA, the CDR3 is TGTGCCAGCAGTTTATCGCGCGAAGCTTTCTTT. Its translation: CASSLSREAFF.

This rearrangement joins TRBV10-2 to TRBJ2-1; 11 nucleotides agree with TRBD2. In germline, CDR1 is WSHSY, CDR2 SAAADI. This CDR3 is 15 amino acids long. The V gene end was trimmed by 6 bases and the J gene end by 8 bases; junction bases not matched to a gene: 9. For the CDR3, the DNA is TGCGCCAGCAGACCCGGGACTAGCGGTTCGGATGAGCAGTTCTTC. Protein product: CASRPGTSGSDEQFF.

The rearrangement links TRBV5-4 to TRBJ2-3; TRBD2 matches at 7 bases. Germline CDR1 SGHNT, CDR2 YYREEE (reference sequence). This CDR3 spans 17 amino acids. The J segment lost 2 bases and the V segment lost 3 bases, leaving 12 bases of the junction unmatched. The CDR3 region has the DNA TGTGCCAGCAGCTGGGGAGGGGCTAGCGTAGCCACAGATACGCAGTATTTT. As protein: CASSWGGASVATDTQYF.

The genes are TRBV10-3 and TRBJ1-6; the match to TRBD1 covers 8 bases. V lost 2 bases, J lost 10 bases, and 4 bases stayed unmatched. Germline V CDR1 and CDR2: ENHRY, SYGVKD. This CDR3 has 14 residues. The CDR3 DNA follows: TGTGCCATCAGTGAGGGGACAGGAGGATCACCCCTCCACTTT. Translated: CAISEGTGGSPLHF.

This chain connects TRBV5-4 to TRBJ1-4, with no clear D. The CDR3 runs 15 residues. CDR1 and CDR2 from the germline V gene are SGHNT and YYREEE (reference sequence). Trimming cost V 2 bases and J 0 bases, with 8 bases left between them. The chain's CDR3 is CASSFDSATNEKLFF. CDR3 nucleotides: TGTGCCAGCAGCTTCGATTCAGCAACTAATGAAAAACTGTTTTTT.

The genes are TRBV28 and TRBJ1-1; a weak D match, TRBD1 (6 bases). Trimming stripped 2 bases from V and 3 bases from J, with 7 bases between. The length of the CDR3 is 13 residues. Germline loops: CDR1 MDHEN, CDR2 SYDVKM. Written as DNA, the CDR3 is TGTGCCAGCAGTTTAGGACAGTACACTGAAGCTTTCTTT. Amino acids: CASSLGQYTEAFF.

The V call is TRBV11-2, the J call TRBJ2-3; 12 bases match TRBD2. The CDR3 loop spans 16 amino acids. In germline, CDR1 is SGHAT, CDR2 FQNNGV. The V and J ends lost 3 bases and 6 bases, in that order; junction bases with no gene match: 7. The CDR3 bases are TGTGCCAGCAGCTTCCCGACTAGCGGGAGAGAGGATACGCAGTATTTT. This translates into CASSFPTSGREDTQYF.

The V call is TRBV27, the J call TRBJ2-4; 10 bases line up with TRBD1. CDR1 is MNHEY, CDR2 SMNVEV, per germline (reference sequence). The CDR3 runs 17 residues. With 5 bases clipped from V and 2 bases from J, the junction kept 9 bases outside the gene matches. CDR3 region: CASSTSRDRGSKNIQYF. The CDR3 bases are TGTGCCAGCAGTACAAGCCGGGACAGGGGTTCCAAAAACATTCAGTACTTC.

V and J are TRBV19 and TRBJ2-3; tentatively, D is TRBD2 (6 bases). The germline CDR1 and CDR2 sequences are LNHDA and SQIVND (reference sequence). This CDR3 has 19 residues. The V end lost 2 bases, the J end lost 2 bases, and 23 bases lay between the germline ends. The CDR3 sequence is CASSISYLSVGLPTDTQYF. The CDR3 DNA reads TGTGCCAGTAGTATATCATATTTAAGTGTGGGACTCCCCACAGATACGCAGTATTTT.

V gene TRBV27 combines with J gene TRBJ1-5, with 8 bases matching TRBD1. J lost 2 bases, V lost 6 bases, and 15 bases had no gene match. Germline V gene data show CDR1 as MNHEY and CDR2 as SMNVEV (reference sequence). The CDR3 has 18 amino acids. CDR3 DNA sequence: TGTGCCAGCAGCCCTGATATAGACAGGGGAGTACGCAATCAGCCCCAGCATTTT. The encoded protein is CASSPDIDRGVRNQPQHF.

The J gene is TRBJ2-2, the V gene TRBV7-3; possibly TRBD2 for D (6 bases). Trimming removed 2 bases from V and 4 bases from J, with 11 bases in between. The germline V gene has CDR1 SGHTA and CDR2 FQGTGA. The length of the CDR3 is 15 residues. The CDR3 protein is CASSLDRGSTGELFF. CDR3 nucleotide sequence: TGTGCCAGCAGCTTAGATCGGGGGAGCACCGGGGAGCTGTTTTTT. Full variable domain (outside the CDR3, taken from reference TRBV7-3 and TRBJ2-2): GAGVSQTPSNKVTEKGKYVELRCDPISGHTALYWYRQSLGQGPEFLIYFQGTGAADDSGLPNDRFFAVRPEGSVSTLKIQRTERGDSAVYLCASSLDRGSTGELFFGEGSRLTVL.